These 23 T cell receptor beta chains share one sample of origin, sequenced in a study of Graves' ophthalmopathy and Graves' hyperthyroidism. RNA transcripts were the source from which TCR beta CDR3 regions were amplified. An opening RT-PCR round employed HTBI primers and preceded a second-round multiplex PCR. TCRdb analysed the multiplex PCR reads with MiXCR anew, one entry per CDR3 protein. The sample includes around 340,000 distinct CDR3 sequences, roughly a sixth of them seen just once. Sequencing was performed on peripheral blood. The source is an adult man with Graves' ophthalmopathy.

Ten or more counts support this clonotype. The CDR3 DNA reads TGTGCCACTACTCCATCAGGGGCTGGGGCCAACGTCCTGACTTTC. Translated: CATTPSGAGANVLTF. The rearrangement uses TRBV15 and TRBJ2-6; the D gene is possibly TRBD1 (6 bases). V lost 9 bases to trimming and J lost 2 bases, with 14 bases between them. The germline CDR1 and CDR2 sequences are LNHNV and YYDKDF (reference sequence). This CDR3 region has 15 residues.

This clonotype was seen ten or more times. This sequence joins TRBV10-2 and TRBJ1-2, with D possibly matching TRBD1 (6 bases). Germline CDR1 WSHSY, CDR2 SAAADI. Deletions cut 3 bases from V and 1 base from J, with 18 bases between. The CDR3 runs 17 residues. CDR3 bases: TGCGCCAGCAGTGACAGGGACACAGTCCTGAATAACTATGGCTACACCTTC. Protein: CASSDRDTVLNNYGYTF.

This clonotype was seen many times. The chain employs TRBV18 and TRBJ2-7, with TRBD1 matching over 10 bases. This CDR3 spans 15 amino acids. Germline CDR1 reads KGHSH; CDR2 reads LQKENI. V dropped 6 bases and J dropped 4; count of bases not matched to a gene: 9. The CDR3 DNA is TGTGCCAGCTCGCGTGACAGGGGGCACGGGTACGAGCAGTACTTC. Translated: CASSRDRGHGYEQYF.

This clonotype has ten or more counts. The rearrangement joins TRBV7-9 to TRBJ1-1; D not resolved. The germline V gene has CDR1 SEHNR and CDR2 FQNEAQ (reference sequence). The V and J ends lost 3 bases and 10 bases respectively, with 6 bases between them. The CDR3 loop spans 10 amino acids. CDR3 in amino acids: CASSLGAAFF. CDR3 nucleotides: TGTGCCAGCAGCTTGGGCGCAGCTTTCTTT.

Ten or more counts support this clonotype. CDR3 protein: CASSVSFDRTDTQYF. CDR3 bases: TGTGCCAGCAGCGTGAGTTTCGACCGCACAGATACGCAGTATTTT. V and J are TRBV9 and TRBJ2-3; D not certain. Germline loops: CDR1 SGDLS, CDR2 YYNGEE. The V and J ends lost 2 bases and 1 base respectively, with 11 bases between them. CDR3 length: 15 residues. The entire variable domain, with the rest obtained from reference TRBV9 and TRBJ2-3, is as follows: DSGVTQTPKHLITATGQRVTLRCSPRSGDLSVYWYQQSLDQGLQFLIQYYNGEERAKGNILERFSAQQFPDLHSELNLSSLELGDSALYFCASSVSFDRTDTQYFGPGTRLTVL.

Comments on this clonotype: A much more abundant neighbour one base away suggests this may be a read error. This sequence joins TRBV28 and TRBJ1-2; D unclear. The length of the CDR3 is 13 residues. Germline V CDR1 and CDR2: MDHEN, SYDVKM. V lost 7 bases and J lost 7, with 16 bases in between. The CDR3, as DNA: TGTGCCAGCACCATGCCCCCTGCGAGTGGCTACACCTTC. Encoded protein: CASTMPPASGYTF.

Many counts were recorded for this clonotype. The gene calls are TRBV7-9 and TRBJ2-5; D is possibly TRBD1 or TRBD2 (5 bases each). With 5 bases removed from V and 8 bases from J, the gap between germline ends came to 18 bases. Per the germline V gene, CDR1 is SEHNR and CDR2 is FQNEAQ (reference sequence). The length of the CDR3 is 14 residues. Written as DNA, the CDR3 is TGTGCCAGCAGCCTAGGGACGCCGGAGGAAACCCAGTACTTC. This translates into CASSLGTPEETQYF.

This clonotype was counted many times. The chain is built from TRBV12-3 or TRBV12-4 and TRBJ1-3; the match to TRBD1 covers 7 bases. J was trimmed by 0 bases and V by 0 bases; bases with no gene match: 5. This CDR3 region has 17 residues. The CDR3 DNA reads TGTGCCAGCAGTTTAGCTCCGGGACAGATCTCTGGAAACACCATATATTTT. Translation: CASSLAPGQISGNTIYF.

This clonotype was counted at least ten times. This sequence joins TRBV27 and TRBJ1-1; D call uncertain. Looked up from germline, CDR1 is MNHEY and CDR2 is SMNVEV (reference sequence). This CDR3 contains 15 residues. V gave up 0 bases and J gave up 0 bases, with 8 bases separating them. The CDR3 DNA sequence: TGTGCCAGCAGTTTATCCCCATGGGTGAACACTGAAGCTTTCTTT. As protein: CASSLSPWVNTEAFF.

The CDR3 loop is CASSLNPHSNQPQHF. CDR3 in DNA: TGTGCCAGCAGTTTAAACCCGCATAGCAATCAGCCCCAGCATTTT. This chain links TRBV27 with TRBJ1-5, with D unclear. The germline V gene has CDR1 MNHEY and CDR2 SMNVEV (reference sequence). Trimming left V 2 bases short and J 0 bases short, with 8 bases between. The CDR3 contains 15 residues.

This clonotype was recorded at least ten times. This rearrangement joins TRBV7-2 to TRBJ1-2; D gene ambiguous. V dropped 1 base and J dropped 0 bases, with 6 bases sitting between them. This CDR3 is built from 14 residues. CDR1 and CDR2 from the germline V gene are SGHTA and FQGNSA. The CDR3 reads CASSLDGANYGYTF. CDR3 DNA sequence: TGTGCCAGCAGCTTAGACGGCGCTAACTATGGCTACACCTTC. The variable domain in full, with the rest retrieved from reference TRBV7-2 and TRBJ1-2, is GAGVSQSPSNKVTEKGKDVELRCDPISGHTALYWYRQSLGQGLEFLIYFQGNSAPDKSGLPSDRFSAERTGGSVSTLTIQRTQQEDSAVYLCASSLDGANYGYTFGSGTRLTVV.

This clonotype was recorded a few times. One end of the junction fails to match germline, which may point to a read error. The chain has TRBV6-1 and TRBJ2-7; 14 nucleotides line up with TRBD2. The CDR3 extends over 17 amino acids. CDR1 and CDR2 (germline): MNHNS, SASEGT. In nucleotides, the CDR3 is TGTGCCAGCACCGGGGTAGGGACTAGCGGGGGAACCTACGGGCAGTACTTC. This encodes CASTGVGTSGGTYGQYF.

This clonotype was picked up many times. The CDR3 coding sequence is TGTGCCAGCAGCATATACAGGGCAATTGGCTACGAGCAGTACTTC. Translated: CASSIYRAIGYEQYF. The chain carries TRBV7-2 and TRBJ2-7; D may be TRBD1 (6 bases). The CDR3 loop spans 15 amino acids. V was clipped by 5 bases and J by 3 bases, with 17 bases between them. Germline V gene lookup returns CDR1 SGHTA and CDR2 FQGNSA.

Ten or more counts support this clonotype. The chain has TRBV11-2 and TRBJ1-5; D is undetermined. V was trimmed by 4 bases and J by 5 bases, leaving 9 bases between them. This CDR3 contains 13 residues. CDR1 SGHAT and CDR2 FQNNGV come from the germline V gene. This CDR3 reads CASSSSTDQPQHF. CDR3 nucleotides: TGTGCCAGCAGCTCTTCGACCGATCAGCCCCAGCATTTT.

In its sample, this clonotype was seen many times. The CDR3 end shows no conserved phenylalanine or tryptophan, and so a read error is likely. The DNA of the CDR3 is TGTGCCTGGAGTATGGGACTCTACGAGCAGTACTCC. It translates to CAWSMGLYEQYS. The chain combines TRBV30 with TRBJ2-7; tentative D call: TRBD2 (6 bases). CDR1 and CDR2 (germline): GTSNPN, SVGIG (reference sequence). The V end was cut by 2 bases, the J end by 3 bases, with 8 bases between. This CDR3 spans 12 amino acids.

At least ten counts were recorded for this clonotype. The chain couples TRBV6-5 to TRBJ2-7; TRBD2 aligns across 8 bases. The V gene's germline CDR1 is MNHEY and CDR2 SVGAGI. J lost 0 bases, V lost 8 bases, and 6 bases had no gene match. The CDR3 runs to 14 residues. This CDR3 reads CASLTGGSSYEQYF. The CDR3 DNA reads as TGTGCCAGCCTTACGGGAGGGAGCTCCTACGAGCAGTACTTC.

The V call is TRBV6-1, the J call TRBJ1-5, with a possible D match to TRBD1 (6 bases). The CDR3 sequence is 15 residues long. Between the trimmed V and J ends, which lost 5 bases and 1 base, there was a span of 12 bases. Germline CDR1 and CDR2: MNHNS and SASEGT. The CDR3 DNA sequence: TGTGCCAGCAGTCCCCGAGGGGGGAGCAATCAGCCCCAGCATTTT. Translation: CASSPRGGSNQPQHF.

This clonotype was seen ten or more times. The V and J genes are TRBV11-3 and TRBJ2-7, with D perhaps matching TRBD1 (5 bases). V lost 3 bases, J lost 4 bases, and 19 bases lay in between. Germline-derived CDR1 and CDR2 are SGHNT and YENEEA. The CDR3 length is 16 residues. CDR3: CASSFPPQGPTYEQYF. CDR3 DNA: TGTGCCAGCAGCTTTCCCCCCCAGGGCCCGACATACGAGCAGTACTTC.

This clonotype came up once. This chain joins TRBV10-3 and TRBJ2-5; D not resolved. The CDR3 totals 16 residues. V lost 0 bases, J lost 5 bases, and 16 bases lay in between. Germline-derived CDR1 and CDR2 are ENHRY and SYGVKD. CDR3 protein: CAISESGMVAPETQYF. The CDR3 bases are TGTGCCATCAGTGAGTCGGGTATGGTAGCCCCGGAGACCCAGTACTTC.

This clonotype appeared many times. The CDR3 loop reads CASSRGEVETQYF. CDR3 DNA: TGTGCCAGCAGCCGAGGGGAGGTAGAGACCCAGTACTTC. The rearrangement uses TRBV7-9 and TRBJ2-5; a possible D gene is TRBD2 (6 bases). The CDR3 runs 13 residues. Germline loops: CDR1 SEHNR, CDR2 FQNEAQ (reference sequence). V lost 5 bases, J lost 4 bases, and 11 bases lay in between.

This clonotype has ten or more counts. The rearrangement uses TRBV2 and TRBJ1-2; 8 nucleotides agree with TRBD1. Germline CDR1 SNHLY, CDR2 FYNNEI. The CDR3 covers 14 residues. J lost 2 bases, V lost 4 bases, and 3 bases had no gene match. CDR3 sequence reads: CASSAGGENYGYTF. DNA for the CDR3: TGTGCCAGCAGTGCAGGGGGCGAGAACTATGGCTACACCTTC.

This clonotype was seen ten or more times. The V and J genes are TRBV2 and TRBJ2-5, with 10 nucleotides matching TRBD2. CDR3 length equals 22 residues. The germline gives CDR1 SNHLY, CDR2 FYNNEI. The J segment lost 14 bases and the V segment lost 0 bases, leaving 33 bases of the junction unmatched. CDR3 nucleotide sequence: TGTGCCAGCAGTGAAGCGCCAGGACTAGCGGCATCCCCAATAACTTTTGGGTATTGGGGTTACTTC. It yields the protein CASSEAPGLAASPITFGYWGYF.

This clonotype was detected many times. V and J are TRBV28 and TRBJ2-5, with 8 bases matching TRBD1. Germline assignment: CDR1 MDHEN and CDR2 SYDVKM. This CDR3 has 15 residues. The J segment lost 3 bases and the V segment lost 4 bases, leaving 7 bases of the junction unmatched. The CDR3 spells CASSSETGVEETQYF. The CDR3 DNA reads as TGTGCCAGCAGTTCCGAGACAGGGGTTGAAGAGACCCAGTACTTC.